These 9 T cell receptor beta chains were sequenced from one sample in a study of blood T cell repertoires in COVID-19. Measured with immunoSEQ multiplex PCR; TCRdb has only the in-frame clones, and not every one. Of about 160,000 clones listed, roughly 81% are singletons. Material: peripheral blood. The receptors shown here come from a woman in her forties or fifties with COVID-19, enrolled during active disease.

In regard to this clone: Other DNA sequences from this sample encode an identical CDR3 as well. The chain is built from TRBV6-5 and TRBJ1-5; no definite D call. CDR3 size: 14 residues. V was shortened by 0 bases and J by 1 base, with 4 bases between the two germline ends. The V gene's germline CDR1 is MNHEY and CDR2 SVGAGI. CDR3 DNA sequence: TGTGCCAGCAGTTACTCGGAGAGCAATCAGCCCCAGCATTTT. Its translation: CASSYSESNQPQHF.

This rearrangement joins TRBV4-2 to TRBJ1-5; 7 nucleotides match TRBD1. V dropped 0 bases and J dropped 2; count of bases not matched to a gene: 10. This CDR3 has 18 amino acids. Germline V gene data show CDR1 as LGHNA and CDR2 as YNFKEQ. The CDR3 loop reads CASSQELTGAGGNQPQHF. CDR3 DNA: TGTGCCAGCAGCCAAGAACTAACAGGGGCTGGGGGCAATCAGCCCCAGCATTTT.

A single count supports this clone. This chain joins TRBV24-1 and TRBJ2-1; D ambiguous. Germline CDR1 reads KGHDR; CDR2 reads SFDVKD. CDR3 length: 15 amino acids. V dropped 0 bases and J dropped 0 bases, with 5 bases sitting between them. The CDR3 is CATSDLMSSYNEQFF. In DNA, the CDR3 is TGTGCCACCAGTGATTTGATGAGCTCCTACAATGAGCAGTTCTTC.

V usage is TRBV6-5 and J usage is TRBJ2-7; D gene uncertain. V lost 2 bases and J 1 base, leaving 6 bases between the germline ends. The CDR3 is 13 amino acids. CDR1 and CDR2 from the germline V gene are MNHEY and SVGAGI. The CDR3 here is CASSYGPSYEQYF. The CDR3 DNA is TGTGCCAGCAGTTACGGGCCTTCCTACGAGCAGTACTTC.

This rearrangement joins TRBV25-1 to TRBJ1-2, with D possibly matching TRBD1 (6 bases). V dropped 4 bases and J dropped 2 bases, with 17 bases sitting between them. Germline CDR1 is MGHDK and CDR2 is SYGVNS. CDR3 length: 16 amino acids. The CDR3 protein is CASSAPPGTNNYGYTF. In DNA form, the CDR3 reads TGTGCCAGCAGTGCCCCACCGGGGACAAACAACTATGGCTACACCTTC.

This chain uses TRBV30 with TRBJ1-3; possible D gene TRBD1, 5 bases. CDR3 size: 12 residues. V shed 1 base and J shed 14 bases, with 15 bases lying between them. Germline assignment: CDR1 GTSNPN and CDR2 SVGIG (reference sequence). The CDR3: CAWSGQQYRLYF. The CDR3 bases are TGTGCCTGGAGTGGACAGCAATACCGCCTATATTTT.

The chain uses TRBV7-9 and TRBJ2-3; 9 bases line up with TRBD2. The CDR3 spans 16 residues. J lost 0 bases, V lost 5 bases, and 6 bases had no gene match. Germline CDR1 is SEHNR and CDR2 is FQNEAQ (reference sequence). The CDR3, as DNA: TGTGCCAGCAGCGTTTTAGCGGGGGCTAGCACAGATACGCAGTATTTT. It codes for CASSVLAGASTDTQYF.

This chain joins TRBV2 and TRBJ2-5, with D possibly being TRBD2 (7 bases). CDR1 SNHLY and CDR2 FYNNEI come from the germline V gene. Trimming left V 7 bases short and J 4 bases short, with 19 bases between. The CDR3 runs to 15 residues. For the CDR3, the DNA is TGTGCCAGCACCGACAGGACGGGGGGTGGAGAGACCCAGTACTTC. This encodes CASTDRTGGGETQYF.

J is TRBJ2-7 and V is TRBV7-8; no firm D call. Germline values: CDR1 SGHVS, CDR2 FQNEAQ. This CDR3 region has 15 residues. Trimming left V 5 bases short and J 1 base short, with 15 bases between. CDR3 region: CASSRGTIASYEQYF. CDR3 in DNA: TGTGCCAGCAGCCGAGGCACAATCGCATCCTACGAGCAGTACTTC. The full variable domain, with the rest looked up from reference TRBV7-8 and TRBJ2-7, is GAGVSQSPRYKVAKRGQDVALRCDPISGHVSLFWYQQALGQGPEFLTYFQNEAQLDKSGLPSDRFFAERPEGSVSTLKIQRTQQEDSAVYLCASSRGTIASYEQYFGPGTRLTVT.